This passage covers 2 T cell receptor beta chains from one sample sequenced in a study of T cells in Graves' hyperthyroidism and ophthalmopathy. There were TCR beta CDR3 regions amplified from RNA transcripts. First-round RT-PCR with HTBI primers amplified the TCR CDR3 region. TCRdb analysed the multiplex PCR reads with MiXCR anew, one entry per CDR3 protein. This sample has 400,000 to 600,000 distinct CDR3 sequences, with around 20% found just once. Sequencing used blood. The receptors originated from a man aged 18 to 29 with Graves' hyperthyroidism.

This clonotype was detected many times. The chain is built from TRBV12-5 and TRBJ2-2; a weak D match, TRBD1 (6 bases). Looked up from germline, CDR1 is LGHNT and CDR2 is FRNRAP. The ends were cut back, 1 base at V and 2 bases at J, with 11 bases in the middle. There are 16 residues in the CDR3. This CDR3 reads CASGLAAGTNTGELFF. CDR3 in DNA: TGTGCTAGTGGTTTGGCCGCCGGGACAAACACCGGGGAGCTGTTTTTT.

This clonotype was found a few times. Possible read error: a much larger clone is one base away. The chain couples TRBV11-2 to TRBJ2-5; 7 bases match TRBD1. The length of the CDR3 is 16 residues. The V gene's germline CDR1 is SGHAT and CDR2 FQNNGV. In DNA, the CDR3 is TGTGCCGGCAGCTTAGGGGACAGCGATGAACAAGAGACCCAGTACTTC. It codes for CAGSLGDSDEQETQYF.